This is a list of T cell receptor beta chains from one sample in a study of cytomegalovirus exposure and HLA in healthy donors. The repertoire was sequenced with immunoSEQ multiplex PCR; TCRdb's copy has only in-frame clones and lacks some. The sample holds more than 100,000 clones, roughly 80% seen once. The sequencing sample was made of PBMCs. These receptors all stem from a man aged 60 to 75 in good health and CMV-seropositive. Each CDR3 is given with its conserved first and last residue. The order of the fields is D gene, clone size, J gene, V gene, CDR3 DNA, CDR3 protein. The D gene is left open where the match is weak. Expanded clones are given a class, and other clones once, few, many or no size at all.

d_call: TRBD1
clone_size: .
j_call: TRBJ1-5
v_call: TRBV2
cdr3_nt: TGTGCCAGCAGCGAAATCGGGACAGGAAATAGCAATCAGCCCCAGCATTTT
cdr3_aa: CASSEIGTGNSNQPQHF

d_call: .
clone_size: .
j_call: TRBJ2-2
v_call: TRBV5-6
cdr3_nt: TGTGCCAGCAGCTCCTGGTACGGCGGGGAGCTGTTTTTT
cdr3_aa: CASSSWYGGELFF

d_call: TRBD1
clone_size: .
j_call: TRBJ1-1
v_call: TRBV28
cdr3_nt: TGTGCCAGCAGTTACAGGGGGAGGACTGAAGCTTTCTTT
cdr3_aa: CASSYRGRTEAFF

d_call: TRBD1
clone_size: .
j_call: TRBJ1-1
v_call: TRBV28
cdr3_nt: TGTGCCAGCAGTTTAGGGACAGCCGTGAACACTGAAGCTTTCTTT
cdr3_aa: CASSLGTAVNTEAFF

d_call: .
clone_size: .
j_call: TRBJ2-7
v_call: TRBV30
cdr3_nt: TGTGCCTGGACAAGGAGCGGCTACGAGCAGTACTTC
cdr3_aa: CAWTRSGYEQYF

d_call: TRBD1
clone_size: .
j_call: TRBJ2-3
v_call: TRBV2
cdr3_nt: TGTGCCAGCAGGGGTCCCGGGACAGAGTGGGCAGATACGCAGTATTTT
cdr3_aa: CASRGPGTEWADTQYF

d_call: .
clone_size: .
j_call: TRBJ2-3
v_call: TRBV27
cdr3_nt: TGTGCCAGCAGTCCGCGACTAGAAGGGAAAAGACCAGATACGCAGTATTTT
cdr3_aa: CASSPRLEGKRPDTQYF

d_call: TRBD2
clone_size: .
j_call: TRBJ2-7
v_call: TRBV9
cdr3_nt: TGTGCCAGCAGCCAGACTAGCACCACCTACGAGCAGTACTTC
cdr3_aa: CASSQTSTTYEQYF

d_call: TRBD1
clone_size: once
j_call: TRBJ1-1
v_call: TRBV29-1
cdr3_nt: TGCAGCGGACGGACAGGGGCGAACACTGAAGCTTTCTTT
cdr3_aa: CSGRTGANTEAFF

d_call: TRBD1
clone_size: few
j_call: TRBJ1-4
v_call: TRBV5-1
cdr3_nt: TGCGCCAGCAGCGTGACCGGGACAGCCAATGAAAAACTGTTTTTT
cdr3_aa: CASSVTGTANEKLFF